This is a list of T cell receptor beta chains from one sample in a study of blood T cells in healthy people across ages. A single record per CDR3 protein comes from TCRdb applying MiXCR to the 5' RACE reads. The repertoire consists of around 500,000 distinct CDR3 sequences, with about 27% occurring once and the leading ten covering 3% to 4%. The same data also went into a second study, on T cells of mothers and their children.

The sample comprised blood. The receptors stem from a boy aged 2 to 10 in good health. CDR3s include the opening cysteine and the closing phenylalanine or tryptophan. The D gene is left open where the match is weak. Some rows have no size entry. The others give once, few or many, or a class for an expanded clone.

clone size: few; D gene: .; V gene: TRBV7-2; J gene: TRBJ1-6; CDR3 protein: CASSLALVHSPLHF; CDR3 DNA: TGTGCCAGCAGCTTAGCGTTAGTTCATTCACCCCTCCACTTT
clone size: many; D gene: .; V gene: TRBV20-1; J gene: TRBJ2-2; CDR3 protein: CSATSGDFTGELFF; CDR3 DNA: TGCAGTGCTACCTCAGGGGATTTCACCGGGGAGCTGTTTTTT
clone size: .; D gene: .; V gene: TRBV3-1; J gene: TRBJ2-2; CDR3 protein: CASSPFTSAGELFF; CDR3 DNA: TGTGCCAGCAGCCCTTTTACCTCAGCCGGGGAGCTGTTTTTT
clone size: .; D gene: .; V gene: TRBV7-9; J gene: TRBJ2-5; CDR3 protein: CASSSFKGVGEETQYF; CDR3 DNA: TGTGCCAGCAGCTCCTTTAAGGGGGTCGGCGAAGAGACCCAGTACTTC
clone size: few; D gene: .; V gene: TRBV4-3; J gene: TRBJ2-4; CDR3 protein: CASSQGPGFAKNIQYF; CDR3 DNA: TGCGCCAGCAGCCAGGGACCGGGATTTGCCAAAAACATTCAGTACTTC
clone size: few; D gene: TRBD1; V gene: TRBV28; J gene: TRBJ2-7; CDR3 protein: CASSSPWDRDYEQYF; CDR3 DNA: TGTGCCAGCAGTTCCCCTTGGGACAGAGACTACGAGCAGTACTTC
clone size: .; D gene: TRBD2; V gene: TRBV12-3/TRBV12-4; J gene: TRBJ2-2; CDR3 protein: CASTQVLAGGPRELFF; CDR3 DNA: TGTGCCAGCACCCAAGTCCTAGCGGGAGGGCCTCGGGAGCTGTTTTTT
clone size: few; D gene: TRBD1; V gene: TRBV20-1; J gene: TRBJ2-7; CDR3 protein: CSLTGGSSYEQYF; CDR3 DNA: TGCAGTCTTACAGGGGGTAGTTCCTACGAGCAGTACTTC
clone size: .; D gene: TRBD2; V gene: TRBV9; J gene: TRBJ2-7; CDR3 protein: CASSVEGLAGEEQYF; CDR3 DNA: TGTGCCAGCAGCGTAGAGGGACTAGCGGGAGAAGAGCAGTACTTC
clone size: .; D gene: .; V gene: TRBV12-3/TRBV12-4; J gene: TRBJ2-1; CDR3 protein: CASSFPMAGPYNEQFF; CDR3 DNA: TGTGCCAGCAGCTTCCCTATGGCGGGACCCTACAATGAGCAGTTCTTC
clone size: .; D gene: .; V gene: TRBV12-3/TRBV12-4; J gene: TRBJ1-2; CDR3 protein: CAITPTANYGYTF; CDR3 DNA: TGTGCCATCACACCGACAGCCAACTATGGCTACACCTTC
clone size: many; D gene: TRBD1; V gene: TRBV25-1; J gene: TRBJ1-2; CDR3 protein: CASSGTGVGYTF; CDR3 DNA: TGTGCCAGCAGTGGGACAGGGGTTGGCTACACCTTC
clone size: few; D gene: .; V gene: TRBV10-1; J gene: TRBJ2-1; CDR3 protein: CASSGGGGDEQFF; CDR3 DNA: TGCGCCAGCAGTGGAGGTGGAGGGGATGAGCAGTTCTTC
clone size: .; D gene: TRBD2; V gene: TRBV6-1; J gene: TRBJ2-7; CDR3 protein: CAIDGLAGEVSYEQYF; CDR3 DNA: TGTGCCATCGACGGACTAGCGGGAGAGGTCTCCTACGAGCAGTACTTC
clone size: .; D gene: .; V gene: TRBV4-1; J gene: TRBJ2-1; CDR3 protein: CASSQDPGRYRSYEQFF; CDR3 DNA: TGCGCCAGCAGCCAAGATCCAGGCCGGTACCGATCCTATGAGCAGTTCTTC
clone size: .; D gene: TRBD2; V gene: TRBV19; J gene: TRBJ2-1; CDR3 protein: CASSKGGLAGNLAYNEQFF; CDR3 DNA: TGTGCCAGTAGCAAAGGGGGTCTAGCGGGTAATCTGGCCTACAATGAGCAGTTCTTC
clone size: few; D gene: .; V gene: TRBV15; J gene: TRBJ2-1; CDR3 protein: CATGGTPYNEQFF; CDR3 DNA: TGTGCCACCGGCGGGACACCCTACAATGAGCAGTTCTTC
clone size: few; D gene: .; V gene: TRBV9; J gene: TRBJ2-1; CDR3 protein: CASSVGQRASYNEQFF; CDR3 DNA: TGTGCCAGCAGCGTAGGGCAGCGGGCCTCCTACAATGAGCAGTTCTTC